This T cell receptor (beta chain) was documented in a study of STAT3 mutations in large granular lymphocyte leukemia. At the level of the study: Over half of T-LGLL patients had one or more immunosuppressive regimens.

The repertoire was sequenced with immunoSEQ multiplex PCR; TCRdb's copy has only in-frame clones and lacks some. The sample holds tens of thousands of clones, around 86% seen once. Of note for this clone: Its antigen remains unknown.

Germline CDR1 reads MGHRA; CDR2 reads YSYEKL. V was trimmed by 1 base and J by 5 bases, leaving 15 bases between them. This CDR3 has 16 residues. Overall study results and limits: In T-cell large granular lymphocyte leukemia, about half of patients showed multiple immunodominant subclonotypes. Samples missed the first appearance of the clone.

The TCR was taken from a man aged 55 to 70 with T-cell large granular lymphocyte leukemia. Some clones in this sample may be carry-over from other donors' samples. The rearrangement links TRBV4-1 to TRBJ1-5; D not resolved. Sequencing input: peripheral blood mononuclear cells. CDR3 in DNA: TGCGCCAGCAGCCAAGCCACGGCCCGCTCCCATCAGCCCCAGCATTTT. Protein: CASSQATARSHQPQHF.